Each of the 28 T cell receptor beta chains below was sequenced from the same sample in a study of T cell clones after liver transplantation (dated by TCRdb to 2018 to 2020). Receptor amplification or capture employed the immunoSEQ multiplex PCR assay. Sourced from immuneACCESS, this table was stored by TCRdb with only in-frame sequences that have V and J called. A share of the clones is absent; for the studies checked, an unresolved V gene accounts for under half, and the remainder has no known explanation. In all, the sample holds around 78,000 clones, and around four fifths of those were seen once. Less than 3.5% of the sample goes to the ten largest clones. This specimen consisted of CD4+ T cells from blood, obtained at the 22-month timepoint. These receptors originate from a human patient who received a liver transplant. Some T cells may be donor cells from the graft after a transplant.

The rearrangement uses TRBV7-2 and TRBJ2-7; TRBD2 aligns across 8 bases. The V segment lost 1 base and the J segment 10 bases; nucleotides outside the gene matches: 9. CDR1 and CDR2 from the germline V gene are SGHTA and FQGNSA. CDR3 length: 14 amino acids. CDR3 region: CASSLVGGRTEQYF. The CDR3 coding sequence is TGTGCCAGCAGCTTAGTTGGCGGGAGGACTGAACAGTACTTC.

This clone occurred a few times. The chain employs TRBV19 and TRBJ1-5; D unclear. CDR3 size: 13 residues. The V and J ends lost 3 bases and 6 bases respectively, with 9 bases between them. Germline CDR1 LNHDA, CDR2 SQIVND (reference sequence). CDR3 protein: CASSMTPGQPQHF. CDR3 DNA: TGTGCCAGTAGTATGACACCGGGTCAGCCCCAGCATTTT.

The rearrangement links TRBV4-1 to TRBJ2-5; 8 bases agree with TRBD1. Germline CDR1 MGHRA, CDR2 YSYEKL. This CDR3 is 14 amino acids long. Trimming took 4 bases from V and 4 from J; bases not matched to a gene: 5. In nucleotides, the CDR3 is TGCGCCAGCAGCCGCGGCAGGGGGCGAGAGACCCAGTACTTC. Its translation: CASSRGRGRETQYF.

This clone was recorded a few times. The rearrangement uses TRBV2 and TRBJ1-3; D perhaps matches TRBD1 (5 bases). In germline, CDR1 is SNHLY, CDR2 FYNNEI. The ends were cut back, 6 bases at V and 0 bases at J, with 12 bases in the middle. The CDR3 has 15 residues. The CDR3 spells CASSPQGYSGNTIYF. In nucleotides, the CDR3 is TGTGCCAGCAGCCCCCAGGGCTACTCTGGAAACACCATATATTTT.

The chain carries TRBV7-3 and TRBJ2-1; D gene ambiguous. Trimming left V 1 base short and J 8 bases short, with 12 bases between. The CDR3 is 14 amino acids. Germline V gene data show CDR1 as SGHTA and CDR2 as FQGTGA. CDR3: CASSLKGSPDEQFF. DNA for the CDR3: TGTGCCAGCAGCTTAAAAGGTAGTCCGGATGAGCAGTTCTTC.

Only one count was recorded for this clone. The rearrangement links TRBV2 to TRBJ2-1, with a possible D match to TRBD2 (7 bases). The V and J ends lost 5 bases and 6 bases respectively, with 14 bases between them. This CDR3 contains 14 residues. Germline loops: CDR1 SNHLY, CDR2 FYNNEI. The CDR3 DNA sequence: TGTGCCAGCAGTCTTGAGGGGGGGCCCAATGAGCAGTTCTTC. Translated, it gives CASSLEGGPNEQFF. The complete variable domain, with remaining parts taken from reference TRBV2 and TRBJ2-1, reads EPEVTQTPSHQVTQMGQEVILRCVPISNHLYFYWYRQILGQKVEFLVSFYNNEISEKSEIFDDQFSVERPDGSNFTLKIRSTKLEDSAMYFCASSLEGGPNEQFFGPGTRLTVL.

This sequence joins TRBV28 and TRBJ2-7, with D hard to call. CDR1 is MDHEN and CDR2 is SYDVKM in the germline V gene. V was shortened by 5 bases and J by 1 base, with 15 bases between the two germline ends. CDR3 length equals 15 residues. The CDR3 loop reads CASSPPGVRSYEQYF. Here the CDR3 DNA reads TGTGCCAGCAGTCCCCCTGGGGTCCGTTCCTACGAGCAGTACTTC.

The chain carries TRBV29-1 and TRBJ1-1; TRBD1 is a possible D gene (5 bases). The CDR3 length is 14 residues. Germline CDR1 SQVTM, CDR2 ANQGSEA. V was clipped by 3 bases and J by 6 bases, with 17 bases between them. As DNA, the CDR3 is TGCAGCGTTGATGGGGCAGGAGGGGCTCCTGAAGCTTTCTTT. This sequence encodes CSVDGAGGAPEAFF. Full variable domain (rest looked up from reference TRBV29-1 and TRBJ1-1): SAVISQKPSRDICQRGTSLTIQCQVDSQVTMMFWYRQQPGQSLTLIATANQGSEATYESGFVIDKFPISRPNLTFSTLTVSNMSPEDSSIYLCSVDGAGGAPEAFFGQGTRLTVV.

A few counts support this clone. The genes are TRBV6-5 and TRBJ1-1, with unresolved D. Germline values: CDR1 MNHEY, CDR2 SVGAGI. V shed 11 bases and J shed 1 base, with 14 bases lying between them. The CDR3 has 13 amino acids. The DNA for the CDR3 is TGTGCCGCGTCTCAGGAGGAGAACACTGAAGCTTTCTTT. Translated, it gives CAASQEENTEAFF.

The chain combines TRBV7-2 with TRBJ1-4; D not certain. The V end was cut by 2 bases, the J end by 0 bases, with 10 bases between. From germline, CDR1 is SGHTA and CDR2 FQGNSA. The CDR3 runs to 16 residues. The DNA of the CDR3 is TGTGCCAGCAGCTTAAGTGGGCCAGCAACTAATGAAAAACTGTTTTTT. This encodes CASSLSGPATNEKLFF.

The rearrangement uses TRBV19 and TRBJ2-2; 8 bases fit TRBD2. Germline assignment: CDR1 LNHDA and CDR2 SQIVND (reference sequence). The junction had 8 bases not matched to a gene; V was cut back by 4 bases and J by 7 bases. CDR3 length: 15 amino acids. CDR3 region: CASSTGSAGGGELFF. CDR3 DNA: TGTGCCAGTAGTACTGGTTCCGCGGGGGGCGGGGAGCTGTTTTTT.

As DNA, the CDR3 is TGCAGCGTCTATGGACAGTTAGGTGAAAAACTGTTTTTT. It encodes CSVYGQLGEKLFF. The chain recombines TRBV29-1 with TRBJ1-4; possible D gene TRBD1, 6 bases. Germline V gene data show CDR1 as SQVTM and CDR2 as ANQGSEA. Trimming stripped 6 bases from V and 7 bases from J, with 15 bases between. The CDR3 length is 13 residues.

The V call is TRBV11-1, the J call TRBJ2-3; possibly TRBD2 for D (6 bases). Trimming cost V 3 bases and J 5 bases, with 9 bases left between them. The CDR3 length is 13 residues. Germline V gene lookup returns CDR1 SGHAT and CDR2 FQDESV (reference sequence). The CDR3 DNA sequence: TGTGCCAGCAGCTTTGAGGAGGGAGATACGCAGTATTTT. Protein: CASSFEEGDTQYF.

V usage is TRBV2 and J usage is TRBJ2-3; 7 positions match TRBD1. With V trimmed by 6 bases and J by 1 base, 4 bases remained unmatched. Germline assignment: CDR1 SNHLY and CDR2 FYNNEI. The CDR3 loop spans 14 amino acids. The CDR3 is CASRYDRGTDTQYF. CDR3 bases: TGTGCCAGCAGATACGACAGGGGCACAGATACGCAGTATTTT.

V usage is TRBV4-1 and J usage is TRBJ2-5, with D perhaps matching TRBD1 or TRBD2 (5 bases each). CDR3 size: 14 residues. The V gene's germline CDR1 is MGHRA and CDR2 YSYEKL. The V end lost 1 base, the J end lost 0 bases, and 6 bases lay between the germline ends. The CDR3 protein is CASSQGGNQETQYF. The CDR3, as DNA: TGCGCCAGCAGCCAAGGGGGGAACCAAGAGACCCAGTACTTC.

The chain has TRBV6-4 and TRBJ1-1, with D unclear. This CDR3 region has 13 residues. Germline CDR1 reads MRHNA; CDR2 reads SNTAGT. Trimming removed 6 bases from V and 1 base from J, with 9 bases in between. CDR3 residues: CASSLSSNTEAFF. CDR3 nucleotides: TGTGCCAGCAGCCTGAGTTCGAACACTGAAGCTTTCTTT.

The rearrangement uses TRBV19 and TRBJ1-2, with TRBD1 matching over 11 bases. The CDR3 consists of 14 residues. CDR1 is LNHDA, CDR2 SQIVND, per germline (reference sequence). After removal of 4 bases from V and 7 bases from J, the junction contained 5 bases not matched to a gene. CDR3: CASSTDRGRSGYTF. CDR3 coding DNA: TGTGCCAGTAGTACGGACAGGGGGCGGAGTGGCTACACCTTC.

The chain employs TRBV7-9 and TRBJ2-1; 14 bases agree with TRBD2. Per germline, CDR1 SEHNR and CDR2 FQNEAQ (reference sequence). Unmatched junction bases numbered 6, after V lost 5 bases and J lost 12 bases. The CDR3 is 14 residues long. The DNA for the CDR3 is TGTGCCAGCAGCCAGGGACTAGCGGGGGTGGTGCAGTTCTTC. Amino acid sequence: CASSQGLAGVVQFF. The variable domain in full, completed from reference TRBV7-9 and TRBJ2-1, reads DTGVSQNPRHKITKRGQNVTFRCDPISEHNRLYWYRQTLGQGPEFLTYFQNEAQLEKSRLLSDRFSAERPKGSFSTLEIQRTEQGDSAMYLCASSQGLAGVVQFFGPGTRLTVL.

J is TRBJ2-7 and V is TRBV19; D might be TRBD2 (5 bases). V was trimmed by 4 bases and J by 7 bases, leaving 17 bases between them. The germline CDR1 and CDR2 sequences are LNHDA and SQIVND (reference sequence). The CDR3 totals 14 residues. The CDR3 protein is CASSTRFHSGEQYF. The CDR3 DNA sequence: TGTGCCAGTAGTACCAGGTTTCACTCGGGGGAGCAGTACTTC.

The chain recombines TRBV7-2 with TRBJ1-1; D gene unclear. Germline lookup yields CDR1 SGHTA and CDR2 FQGNSA. CDR3 length: 14 residues. The germline V and J ends were trimmed by 5 bases and 6 bases, with 16 bases remaining between them. CDR3 in amino acids: CASSPRRGPPEAFF. The CDR3 DNA reads as TGTGCCAGCAGCCCCCGGCGAGGGCCCCCTGAAGCTTTCTTT.

CDR3 sequence reads: CSVNGDGYEQYF. The DNA for the CDR3 is TGCAGCGTTAATGGGGATGGCTACGAGCAGTACTTC. The V call is TRBV29-1, the J call TRBJ2-7; unclear D gene. In germline, CDR1 is SQVTM, CDR2 ANQGSEA. The CDR3 loop spans 12 amino acids. V lost 5 bases to trimming and J lost 3 bases, with 11 bases between them.

The V gene is TRBV29-1, the J gene TRBJ1-5; D is unresolved. Germline V gene sequence: CDR1 SQVTM, CDR2 ANQGSEA. This CDR3 comprises 15 residues. V was shortened by 4 bases and J by 1 base, with 14 bases between the two germline ends. The CDR3 DNA is TGCAGCGTTGGCGTCGGCGAGGGCAGCAATCAGCCCCAGCATTTT. Its protein is CSVGVGEGSNQPQHF.

The chain joins TRBV19 to TRBJ2-2; 7 bases map to TRBD2. Germline V gene lookup returns CDR1 LNHDA and CDR2 SQIVND (reference sequence). The CDR3 spans 15 residues. J gave up 9 bases and V 4 bases, and 11 bases lay outside the gene matches. In DNA form, the CDR3 reads TGTGCCAGTAGTACCGGGACTACCCTCGGGAGGGAGCTGTTTTTT. It translates to CASSTGTTLGRELFF.

The V and J genes are TRBV6-5 and TRBJ2-2; TRBD1 is a possible D gene (5 bases). The CDR3 covers 12 residues. Germline-derived CDR1 and CDR2 are MNHEY and SVGAGI. Trimming pared 7 bases from V and 6 bases from J, leaving 9 bases between. For the CDR3, the DNA is TGTGCCAGCATCCAGGGCTCCGGGGAGCTGTTTTTT. Residues: CASIQGSGELFF.

V gene TRBV28 combines with J gene TRBJ1-5, with D possibly matching TRBD1 (6 bases). The CDR3 contains 15 residues. V was trimmed by 6 bases and J by 8 bases, leaving 20 bases between them. The V gene's germline CDR1 is MDHEN and CDR2 SYDVKM. The CDR3 region is CASSPTGSGGEPQHF. Written as DNA, the CDR3 is TGTGCCAGCAGCCCTACAGGGAGTGGTGGGGAGCCCCAGCATTTT.

The J gene is TRBJ1-4, the V gene TRBV5-1; TRBD1 matches at 7 bases. V dropped 1 base and J dropped 6; count of bases not matched to a gene: 3. Germline CDR1 reads SGHRS; CDR2 reads YFSETQ. This CDR3 spans 14 amino acids. CDR3 sequence: CASSLIQGDEKLFF. The CDR3 region has the DNA TGCGCCAGCAGCTTGATCCAGGGGGATGAAAAACTGTTTTTT.

The rearrangement joins TRBV4-1 to TRBJ1-5; D might be TRBD1 (5 bases). This CDR3 region has 14 residues. Between the trimmed V and J ends, which lost 4 bases and 4 bases, there was a span of 11 bases. The germline CDR1 and CDR2 sequences are MGHRA and YSYEKL. The CDR3 is CASSLGRENQPQHF. CDR3 DNA sequence: TGCGCCAGCAGCCTAGGCAGGGAGAATCAGCCCCAGCATTTT.

V gene TRBV5-1 combines with J gene TRBJ2-5, with TRBD2 matching 9 bases. In germline, CDR1 is SGHRS, CDR2 YFSETQ. After removal of 7 bases from V and 5 bases from J, the junction contained 12 bases not matched to a gene. CDR3 length: 15 amino acids. CDR3 sequence reads: CASQPLAGTEETQYF. The CDR3 bases are TGCGCCAGCCAGCCCCTAGCGGGGACCGAGGAGACCCAGTACTTC.